A single sample is the source of the 28 T cell receptor beta chains below, sequenced in a study of monozygotic twins with inflammatory bowel disease. TCRdb re-called the 5' RACE reads, yielding one record per CDR3 amino acid sequence without DNA. The listing contains about 380,000 distinct CDR3 sequences. Sequencing was done on a sample of blood. All receptors derive from a human donor with ulcerative colitis or Crohn's disease, or a healthy co-twin of an affected twin (not recorded which).

The chain joins TRBV4-1 to TRBJ1-1. The V gene's germline CDR1 is MGHRA and CDR2 YSYEKL. The CDR3 sequence is 15 residues long. The chain's CDR3 is CASSQESGVRGGTFF.

The V gene is TRBV4-3, the J gene TRBJ2-3; without DNA, the TCRdb call of TRBD1 cannot be checked. The CDR3 loop spans 16 amino acids. Germline V gene data show CDR1 as LGHNA and CDR2 as YSLEER. The CDR3 sequence: CASSQVDRGGTDTQYF.

This chain joins TRBV4-3 and TRBJ2-1; TCRdb gives TRBD2 as the D gene, but with no DNA this cannot be confirmed. The length of the CDR3 is 14 residues. CDR1 and CDR2 from the germline V gene are LGHNA and YSLEER. Here the CDR3 reads CASSLGTSEDEQFF.

This chain joins TRBV4-1 and TRBJ2-7; the TCRdb call, TRBD2, lacks DNA for checking. In germline, CDR1 is MGHRA, CDR2 YSYEKL. CDR3 length: 16 residues. This chain's CDR3 is CASSQDWGGLSYEQYF.

This chain connects TRBV27 to TRBJ2-1; the D call of TRBD1 rests on TCRdb alone, since no DNA is present to check it. The CDR3 consists of 14 residues. Germline CDR1 MNHEY, CDR2 SMNVEV (reference sequence). CDR3: CASSPTGGGYEQFF.

This chain joins TRBV4-1 and TRBJ2-1; TCRdb lists TRBD1, though no DNA is available to test this call. Germline V gene data show CDR1 as MGHRA and CDR2 as YSYEKL. CDR3 length equals 14 residues. The CDR3 here is CASSQAPTGSEQFF.

The chain couples TRBV18 to TRBJ2-5; the D call from TCRdb, TRBD1, cannot be confirmed without DNA. The CDR3 is 15 residues long. Germline CDR1 is KGHSH and CDR2 is LQKENI. CDR3 protein: CASSPGQGALETQYF.

The chain combines TRBV23-1 with TRBJ1-1; TCRdb outputs TRBD1, but without DNA this stays unchecked. TRBV23-1 is placed among ORFs of uncertain function. CDR3 length: 18 residues. The CDR3 is CASSRYRVIYRPGTEAFF.

The V call is TRBV29-1, the J call TRBJ1-2; TCRdb calls TRBD1, which cannot be checked without DNA. This CDR3 has 13 amino acids. Germline loops: CDR1 SQVTM, CDR2 ANQGSEA. The CDR3 is CSVRGFSNYGYTF.

The chain is built from TRBV15 and TRBJ2-7; TCRdb's assignment of TRBD1 cannot be checked, as there is no DNA. CDR1 and CDR2 from the germline V gene are LNHNV and YYDKDF (reference sequence). This CDR3 comprises 14 residues. The CDR3 reads CATSRGTGIDEQYF.

The chain couples TRBV7-3 to TRBJ1-1. Germline-derived CDR1 and CDR2 are SGHTA and FQGTGA. This CDR3 contains 15 residues. This CDR3 reads CASSSTHSKNTEAFF.

The gene calls are TRBV15 and TRBJ2-2. The length of the CDR3 is 16 residues. Germline loops: CDR1 LNHNV, CDR2 YYDKDF (reference sequence). The CDR3 loop is CATSRGKGTNTGELFF.

This chain uses TRBV7-3 with TRBJ1-2; TCRdb outputs TRBD1, but without DNA this stays unchecked. The CDR3 has 13 residues. CDR1 and CDR2 from the germline V gene are SGHTA and FQGTGA. This CDR3 reads CASSLRQGSGYTF.

This chain joins TRBV5-6 and TRBJ2-1; TCRdb proposes TRBD1, but this gene call is untestable without DNA. This CDR3 has 16 amino acids. Germline V CDR1 and CDR2: SGHDT, YYEEEE. CDR3 sequence reads: CASSWEGIIISQEQFF.

The rearrangement joins TRBV25-1 to TRBJ2-1; as DNA is missing, the TRBD2 call by TCRdb cannot be tested. Per germline, CDR1 MGHDK and CDR2 SYGVNS. The CDR3 consists of 15 residues. CDR3 protein: CASSEVLEGYNEQFF.

This chain links TRBV5-1 with TRBJ2-7; TCRdb gives TRBD1 as the D gene, but with no DNA this cannot be confirmed. The CDR3 runs 15 residues. CDR1 SGHRS and CDR2 YFSETQ come from the germline V gene. The CDR3 protein is CASSGTGGRSYEQYF. Variable domain in full (rest from reference TRBV5-1 and TRBJ2-7): KAGVTQTPRYLIKTRGQQVTLSCSPISGHRSVSWYQQTPGQGLQFLFEYFSETQRNKGNFPGRFSGRQFSNSRSEMNVSTLELGDSALYLCASSGTGGRSYEQYFGPGTRLTVT.

The rearrangement joins TRBV4-3 to TRBJ2-3. Germline assignment: CDR1 LGHNA and CDR2 YSLEER. This CDR3 contains 15 residues. CDR3 amino acids: CASSQGGLTTDTQYF.

This chain uses TRBV12-3 or TRBV12-4 with TRBJ2-3. There are 13 residues in the CDR3. The CDR3 protein is CASSLIGVDTQYF.

Here the CDR3 reads CASSRRDRYTGELFF. V usage is TRBV27 and J usage is TRBJ2-2; TCRdb selects TRBD1, and the lack of DNA leaves this call unchecked. CDR3 length equals 15 residues. CDR1 MNHEY and CDR2 SMNVEV come from the germline V gene (reference sequence).

The chain links TRBV5-1 to TRBJ2-5; lacking DNA, the TRBD2 call made by TCRdb goes unchecked. This CDR3 is 16 amino acids long. Germline CDR1 is SGHRS and CDR2 is YFSETQ. Here the CDR3 reads CASSFGVSGGQETQYF.

This chain joins TRBV27 and TRBJ2-7. Germline V lookup: CDR1 MNHEY, CDR2 SMNVEV (reference sequence). This CDR3 has 17 amino acids. This CDR3 is CASSLRHGIEASYEQYF.

The chain combines TRBV12-3 or TRBV12-4 with TRBJ2-1. CDR3 length: 15 residues. CDR3 sequence: CASSFSRGSYNEQFF.

This chain uses TRBV7-2 with TRBJ1-5. The CDR3 runs to 12 residues. Per the germline V gene, CDR1 is SGHTA and CDR2 is FQGNSA. The CDR3 sequence is CASREEGQPQHF.

The chain has TRBV19 and TRBJ2-7; absent DNA, TCRdb's TRBD2 call cannot be checked. The germline gives CDR1 LNHDA, CDR2 SQIVND (reference sequence). CDR3 length: 15 residues. CDR3 protein: CASSIGAGGTYEQYF.

V is TRBV5-1 and J is TRBJ2-1. The CDR3 runs 14 residues. Germline V CDR1 and CDR2: SGHRS, YFSETQ. The CDR3 sequence: CASSWGNSYNEQFF.

The chain carries TRBV7-9 and TRBJ2-1; TCRdb indicates TRBD1, and absent DNA this call remains unverified. Germline V gene lookup returns CDR1 SEHNR and CDR2 FQNEAQ (reference sequence). The length of the CDR3 is 16 residues. CDR3 amino acids: CASSSRTGGAGNEQFF. Based on the CDR3 plus reference TRBV7-9 and TRBJ2-1, the full variable domain is DTGVSQNPRHKITKRGQNVTFRCDPISEHNRLYWYRQTLGQGPEFLTYFQNEAQLEKSRLLSDRFSAERPKGSFSTLEIQRTEQGDSAMYLCASSSRTGGAGNEQFFGPGTRLTVL.

The gene calls are TRBV15 and TRBJ1-5. The CDR3 loop spans 13 amino acids. Germline V gene data show CDR1 as LNHNV and CDR2 as YYDKDF (reference sequence). The CDR3: CATSRGWNQPQHF.

CDR3 in amino acids: CASSLAGGPKEETQYF. This chain uses TRBV12-3 or TRBV12-4 with TRBJ2-5; lacking DNA, the TRBD1 call made by TCRdb goes unchecked. This CDR3 region has 16 residues.